A selection of T cell receptor beta chains follows, all from one sample in a study of identical twins. From the 5' RACE reads, TCRdb called clonotypes with MiXCR, one entry per CDR3 protein. The sample yields nearly 900,000 distinct CDR3 sequences, 12% seen once. These data also featured in a second study, about yellow fever vaccine responses in identical twins.

Sequenced: PBMCs. The receptors derive from a woman aged 18-30 years in good health. The CDR3 runs from the conserved cysteine through the conserved F or W. A D gene is named only where the DNA matches it firmly. Clone size is given for some rows only: seen once, a few or many times, or a class if the clone is expanded.

CDR3 DNA	CDR3 protein	V gene	J gene	D gene	clone size
TGCGCCAGCAGCTGGGAGGGAACCAATGAGCAGTTCTTC	CASSWEGTNEQFF	TRBV5-1	TRBJ2-1	TRBD2	few
TGCGCCAGCAGCCCCCAAAGTACCCAAGAGACCCAGTACTTC	CASSPQSTQETQYF	TRBV4-1	TRBJ2-5	NA	NA
TGTGCCAGTAGTATAGGCAGTAGCTCTGGGGCCAACGTCCTGACTTTC	CASSIGSSSGANVLTF	TRBV19	TRBJ2-6	NA	few
TGTGCCAGCAGTTTGGATGAAGCTCACACCGGGGAGCTGTTTTTT	CASSLDEAHTGELFF	TRBV12-3/TRBV12-4	TRBJ2-2	NA	few
TGTGCCAGCAGTGAGGCGGGGGGCTTTGAGACCCAGTACTTC	CASSEAGGFETQYF	TRBV2	TRBJ2-5	TRBD2	few
TGTGCCAGCAGCTCAGTAGACAGGGGCACTGAAGCTTTCTTT	CASSSVDRGTEAFF	TRBV7-9	TRBJ1-1	TRBD1	NA
TGTGCCAGCAGCTTAGCAGTGACTAGCGACGCCGGGGAGCTGTTTTTT	CASSLAVTSDAGELFF	TRBV7-6	TRBJ2-2	TRBD2	few
TGCGCCAGCAGTAGGAACCCCTACAATGAGCAGTTCTTC	CASSRNPYNEQFF	TRBV5-1	TRBJ2-1	NA	many
TGTGCCAGCAGTCAGGGCTTATACGGGACATACGAGATTTTAACCTACGAGCAGTACTTC	CASSQGLYGTYEILTYEQYF	TRBV28	TRBJ2-7	NA	few
TGTGCCAGCAGCTTAGAAGAGGGACTAGCAGGGCAGTACTTC	CASSLEEGLAGQYF	TRBV7-9	TRBJ2-7	TRBD2	few
TGTGCCAGCAGCTTAACCGGGACTAGCGCATCCTACAATGAGCAGTTCTTC	CASSLTGTSASYNEQFF	TRBV7-3	TRBJ2-1	TRBD2	NA
TGTGCCACCAGTGATTTGAGCGCTAGCGGGAGGGCCAATGAGCAGTTCTTC	CATSDLSASGRANEQFF	TRBV24-1	TRBJ2-1	TRBD2	many
TGTGCCAGTAGTATAGCCTTGCCGGGACAGGGGGTCGGGGACACTGAAGCTTTCTTT	CASSIALPGQGVGDTEAFF	TRBV19	TRBJ1-1	TRBD1	NA
TGCAGTGCTAGACCCAGCGGGGGGATAAATGAGCAGTTCTTC	CSARPSGGINEQFF	TRBV20-1	TRBJ2-1	TRBD2	NA
TGTGCCAGCAGCCTCGAGTTTAAAGGTCGCGAGCAGTACTTC	CASSLEFKGREQYF	TRBV12-3/TRBV12-4	TRBJ2-7	NA	NA
TGTGCCAGCAGCCGTTCAGGGACAGGGGGGTTCGATGAGCAGTTCTTC	CASSRSGTGGFDEQFF	TRBV28	TRBJ2-1	TRBD1	few
TGTGCCAGCAGCGTAACGGGGAACTCTAATGAAAAACTGTTTTTT	CASSVTGNSNEKLFF	TRBV9	TRBJ1-4	NA	few
TGTGCCAGCAGTTCGTCACAGGGGGCTCGTCGCACTGAAGCTTTCTTT	CASSSSQGARRTEAFF	TRBV12-3/TRBV12-4	TRBJ1-1	TRBD1	few
TGTGCCAGCAGGGCTGGGTCGAACACTGAAGCTTTCTTT	CASRAGSNTEAFF	TRBV27	TRBJ1-1	NA	few
TGTGCCAGCAGTGAGTGGTATAGCAATCAGCCCCAGCATTTT	CASSEWYSNQPQHF	TRBV25-1	TRBJ1-5	NA	few
TGCAGTGCTAGTCGGGAGGCGGGAGGACTCCACGAGCAGTACTTC	CSASREAGGLHEQYF	TRBV20-1	TRBJ2-7	TRBD2	few
TGTGCCTTCAGTTTCAGAGGTAGCGGGGGGGCCAAAATCACAGATACGCAGTATTTT	CAFSFRGSGGAKITDTQYF	TRBV12-3/TRBV12-4	TRBJ2-3	TRBD2	NA
TGTGCCAGCAGCCAAGATCACGGGGCTAGATCCTACAATGAGCAGTTCTTC	CASSQDHGARSYNEQFF	TRBV4-2	TRBJ2-1	NA	few
TGCGCCAGCAGCCCGGGGACTAGCGGGATCCATGAGCAGTTCTTC	CASSPGTSGIHEQFF	TRBV5-1	TRBJ2-1	TRBD2	NA
TGCGCCAGCAGCTCCTCTCGGCTAGCGGGAGTGTCCAAAAACATTCAGTACTTC	CASSSSRLAGVSKNIQYF	TRBV5-1	TRBJ2-4	TRBD2	NA
TGTGCCAGCAGCCTCGGGACTAGCGGGACCGAGCAGTACTTC	CASSLGTSGTEQYF	TRBV7-9	TRBJ2-7	TRBD2	NA
TGTGCCAGCAGCCGTACTAGCGGGAGTTTCTACGAGCAGTACTTC	CASSRTSGSFYEQYF	TRBV12-3/TRBV12-4	TRBJ2-7	TRBD2	many
TGTGCCACCAGTGATACCGGGACTAGCGGGGGTTGGGGCACAGATACGCAGTATTTT	CATSDTGTSGGWGTDTQYF	TRBV24-1	TRBJ2-3	TRBD2	NA
TGCAGTGTTTCTACGACTAATGAAAAACTGTTTTTT	CSVSTTNEKLFF	TRBV20-1	TRBJ1-4	NA	many
TGTGCCAGCAGCGACGACAGCATGAACACTGAAGCTTTCTTT	CASSDDSMNTEAFF	TRBV12-3/TRBV12-4	TRBJ1-1	NA	NA
TGCGCCAGCAGCTTGGAGTCGGGACACGCCTACGAGCAGTACTTC	CASSLESGHAYEQYF	TRBV5-1	TRBJ2-7	NA	few
TGCGCCAGCAGCCTCCGGACAGGGGGTGACCAAGAGACCCAGTACTTC	CASSLRTGGDQETQYF	TRBV4-1	TRBJ2-5	TRBD1	NA
TGTGCCAGCAGACAGAGAAGGACTGGACAGCCCCAGCATTTT	CASRQRRTGQPQHF	TRBV12-3/TRBV12-4	TRBJ1-5	NA	NA
TGTGCCACCAGTGATTGGCAGGCCGATCAGCCCCAGCATTTT	CATSDWQADQPQHF	TRBV24-1	TRBJ1-5	NA	NA
TGTGCCAGCAGCCAAGATGGGGGGGCTGGGGCCAACGTCCTGACTTTC	CASSQDGGAGANVLTF	TRBV4-2	TRBJ2-6	TRBD2	few
TGTGCCAGCAGTGAGGGAAGGCTCTACGAGCAGTACTTC	CASSEGRLYEQYF	TRBV6-1	TRBJ2-7	NA	NA
TGTGCCACCAGCAGAGCGGTTCAAGTTGGTTCCTACAATGAGCAGTTCTTC	CATSRAVQVGSYNEQFF	TRBV15	TRBJ2-1	NA	NA
TGTGCCAGCTCACCAGTGGACACGGATCAGCCCCAGCATTTT	CASSPVDTDQPQHF	TRBV18	TRBJ1-5	NA	once
TGCAGTGCTAGAGTTCTCAGCGGGCGAGCTACCGGGGAGCTGTTTTTT	CSARVLSGRATGELFF	TRBV20-1	TRBJ2-2	NA	NA
TGCGCCAGCAGCTTGGCGGCAGGGAGGGTCACAGATACGCAGTATTTT	CASSLAAGRVTDTQYF	TRBV5-1	TRBJ2-3	TRBD2	few
TGTGCCAGCAGCTTCCGGGACAGGGGCACAGATACGCAGTATTTT	CASSFRDRGTDTQYF	TRBV7-6	TRBJ2-3	TRBD1	many
TGTGCCACCAGTGATCCCGAACCCGGACTAGGGAGAGAGACCCAGTACTTC	CATSDPEPGLGRETQYF	TRBV24-1	TRBJ2-5	TRBD2	NA
TGTGCCAGCTCGTCCGGGGGAGATCAGCCCCAGCATTTT	CASSSGGDQPQHF	TRBV18	TRBJ1-5	NA	few
TGTGCCAGCAGCGTCGGGACTCACTCCTACAATGAGCAGTTCTTC	CASSVGTHSYNEQFF	TRBV9	TRBJ2-1	NA	few
TGTGCCAGCAGCATTAGCGCCCTCAATGAGCAGTTCTTC	CASSISALNEQFF	TRBV7-9	TRBJ2-1	NA	NA
TGTGCCAGCAGTTTTGCCGGGAACCGTGAGCAGTTCTTC	CASSFAGNREQFF	TRBV28	TRBJ2-1	NA	few
TGTGCCAGCAGCTTCCTCTCAGGGGTAGTTACCGGGGAGCTGTTTTTT	CASSFLSGVVTGELFF	TRBV5-5	TRBJ2-2	NA	few
TGCAGTGCTAGTTCCAGCGGGAGGGCCGGTAGTGAGCAGTTCTTC	CSASSSGRAGSEQFF	TRBV20-1	TRBJ2-1	TRBD2	NA
TGTGCCAGCAGCCCCGGGACAGGGAAAGAGACCCAGTACTTC	CASSPGTGKETQYF	TRBV7-8	TRBJ2-5	TRBD1	many
TGCGCCAGCAGCTTGATGGGCGGGGGGGACTACAATGAGCAGTTCTTC	CASSLMGGGDYNEQFF	TRBV5-1	TRBJ2-1	TRBD2	many
TGTGCCTTCTGTTTCGGGACTAGCGGGAGGCCATTCTACAATGAGCAGTTCTTC	CAFCFGTSGRPFYNEQFF	TRBV12-3/TRBV12-4	TRBJ2-1	TRBD2	NA
TGTGCCAGCACCCTGGGACTAGCGGGTTACAATGAGCAGTTCTTC	CASTLGLAGYNEQFF	TRBV12-3/TRBV12-4	TRBJ2-1	TRBD2	NA
TGTGCCTCCACCGGGACTTTCGATGAGCAGTTCTTC	CASTGTFDEQFF	TRBV10-3	TRBJ2-1	NA	few
TGTGCCACCCAGGGATATAGCAATCAGCCCCAGCATTTT	CATQGYSNQPQHF	TRBV24-1	TRBJ1-5	NA	many
TGTGCCAGCAGTTTAGGGGGGACAGCGAACACCGGGGAGCTGTTTTTT	CASSLGGTANTGELFF	TRBV5-1	TRBJ2-2	NA	many
TGTGCCAGCAGTGAAAATTACAGGGTCAACTATGGCTACACCTTC	CASSENYRVNYGYTF	TRBV6-1	TRBJ1-2	NA	NA
TGTGCCAGCAGCCTGAACTCCGGGAGTCGTGGCACAGATACGCAGTATTTT	CASSLNSGSRGTDTQYF	TRBV7-2	TRBJ2-3	NA	few
TGCGCCAGCAGCTTGGGGGCGAAATCTTCGACCCGCACAGATACGCAGTATTTT	CASSLGAKSSTRTDTQYF	TRBV5-1	TRBJ2-3	NA	few
TGTGCCAGCAGTTACTCGAGGTCGTCTGGCTACACCTTC	CASSYSRSSGYTF	TRBV6-5	TRBJ1-2	NA	NA
TGTGCCAGCTGGGGAGGCGCGTACCAAGAGACCCAGTACTTC	CASWGGAYQETQYF	TRBV6-2/TRBV6-3	TRBJ2-5	NA	few